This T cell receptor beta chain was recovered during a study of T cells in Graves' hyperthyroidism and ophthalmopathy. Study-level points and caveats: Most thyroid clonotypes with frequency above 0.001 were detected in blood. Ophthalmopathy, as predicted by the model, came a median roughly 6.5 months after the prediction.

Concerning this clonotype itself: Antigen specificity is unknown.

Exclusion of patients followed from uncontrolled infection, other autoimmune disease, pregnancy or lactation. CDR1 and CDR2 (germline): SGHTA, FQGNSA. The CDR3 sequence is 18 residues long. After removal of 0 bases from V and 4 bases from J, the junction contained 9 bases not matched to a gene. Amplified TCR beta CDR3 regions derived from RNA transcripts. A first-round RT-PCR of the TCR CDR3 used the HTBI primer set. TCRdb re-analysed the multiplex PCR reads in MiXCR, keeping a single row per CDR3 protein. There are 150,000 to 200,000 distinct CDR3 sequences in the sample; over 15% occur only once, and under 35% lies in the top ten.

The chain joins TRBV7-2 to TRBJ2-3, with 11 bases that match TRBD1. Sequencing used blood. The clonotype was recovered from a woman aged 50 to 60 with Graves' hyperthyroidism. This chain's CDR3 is CASSLAAGQGARADTQYF. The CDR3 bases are TGTGCCAGCAGCTTAGCGGCAGGACAGGGGGCGCGTGCAGATACGCAGTATTTT.